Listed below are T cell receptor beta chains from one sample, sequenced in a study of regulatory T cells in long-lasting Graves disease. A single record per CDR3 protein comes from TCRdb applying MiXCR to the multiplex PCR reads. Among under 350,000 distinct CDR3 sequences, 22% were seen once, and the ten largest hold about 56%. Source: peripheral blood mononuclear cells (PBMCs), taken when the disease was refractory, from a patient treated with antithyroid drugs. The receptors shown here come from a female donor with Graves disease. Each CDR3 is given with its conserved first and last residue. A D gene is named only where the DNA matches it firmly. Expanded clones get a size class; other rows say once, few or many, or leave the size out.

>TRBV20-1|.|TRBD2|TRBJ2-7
CSAETSGSEQYF
TGCAGTGCCGAGACTAGCGGGAGCGAGCAGTACTTC
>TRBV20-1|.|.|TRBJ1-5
CSARAPNGGNQPQHF
TGCAGTGCTAGAGCCCCCAATGGTGGCAATCAGCCCCAGCATTTT
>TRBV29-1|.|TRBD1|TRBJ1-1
CSGLTGIMNTEAFF
TGCAGCGGCTTGACAGGGATCATGAACACTGAAGCTTTCTTT
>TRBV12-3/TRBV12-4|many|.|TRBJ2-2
CASSYRDYTGELFF
TGTGCCAGCAGTTACCGGGATTACACCGGGGAGCTGTTTTTT
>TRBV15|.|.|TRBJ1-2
CATSRDGSRAANYGYTF
TGTGCCACCAGCAGAGATGGTTCCAGGGCAGCTAACTATGGCTACACCTTC
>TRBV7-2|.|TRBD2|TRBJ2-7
CASSLERGVYEQYF
TGTGCCAGCAGCTTAGAGCGGGGGGTTTACGAGCAGTACTTC
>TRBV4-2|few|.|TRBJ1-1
CASTHQAGGGTEAFF
TGTGCCAGCACCCACCAAGCGGGAGGGGGCACTGAAGCTTTCTTT
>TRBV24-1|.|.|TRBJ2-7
CATSDGDGRLGEQYF
TGTGCCACCAGTGATGGGGACGGCCGCCTCGGCGAGCAGTACTTC
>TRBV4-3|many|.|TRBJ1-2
CASSQGLGQNYGYTF
TGCGCCAGCAGCCAAGGGCTCGGACAGAACTATGGCTACACCTTC
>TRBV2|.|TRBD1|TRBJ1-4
CASSSTGGYEKLFF
TGTGCCAGCAGCTCAACAGGGGGCTATGAAAAACTGTTTTTT
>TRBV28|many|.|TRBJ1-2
CASSKKGRDHYGYTF
TGTGCCAGCAGCAAGAAAGGAAGGGACCACTATGGCTACACCTTC
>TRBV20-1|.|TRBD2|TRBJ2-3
CSARGLAGGGDTQYF
TGCAGTGCTAGAGGGCTAGCGGGAGGAGGGGATACGCAGTATTTT
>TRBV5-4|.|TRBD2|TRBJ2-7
CASSLDGRASSEQYF
TGTGCCAGCAGCTTAGACGGGAGGGCCTCGTCCGAGCAGTACTTC
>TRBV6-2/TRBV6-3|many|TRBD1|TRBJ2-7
CASSYELQGSYEQYF
TGTGCCAGCAGTTACGAATTACAGGGGTCCTACGAGCAGTACTTC
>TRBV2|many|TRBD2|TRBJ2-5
CASSEALTGGQETQYF
TGTGCCAGCAGTGAAGCGCTTACGGGAGGCCAAGAGACCCAGTACTTC
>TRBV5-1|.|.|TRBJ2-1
CASSLGGVTYEQFF
TGCGCCAGCAGCTTGGGCGGGGTCACCTACGAGCAGTTCTTC
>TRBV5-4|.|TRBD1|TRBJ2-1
CASSLARDRDNEQFF
TGTGCCAGCAGCTTGGCCCGGGACAGGGACAATGAGCAGTTCTTC
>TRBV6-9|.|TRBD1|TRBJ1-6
CARDRGRGNSPPHF
TGTGCCAGGGACAGGGGGCGCGGAAATTCACCCCCCCACTTT
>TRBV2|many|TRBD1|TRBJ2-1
CASSLGQAYNEQFF
TGTGCCAGCAGCCTAGGACAGGCGTACAATGAGCAGTTCTTC
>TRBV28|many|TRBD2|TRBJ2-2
CASSLDRWGGTGELFF
TGTGCCAGCAGTCTGGACCGGTGGGGAGGGACCGGGGAGCTGTTTTTT
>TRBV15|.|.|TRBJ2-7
CATSEGRGPYEQYF
TGTGCCACCAGCGAGGGACGAGGGCCCTACGAGCAGTACTTC
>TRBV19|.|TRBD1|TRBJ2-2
CASSIMYGRQGVIGELFF
TGTGCCAGTAGTATTATGTACGGGCGGCAGGGGGTGATCGGGGAGCTGTTTTTT
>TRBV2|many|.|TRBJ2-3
CASSANSRYDTQYF
TGTGCCAGCAGCGCTAACTCTAGATACGATACGCAGTATTTT
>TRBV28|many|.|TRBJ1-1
CASSFATVPRSTEAFF
TGTGCCAGCAGTTTCGCAACCGTTCCGCGGTCTACTGAAGCTTTCTTT
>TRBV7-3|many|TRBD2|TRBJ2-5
CASSLTSGILGGETQYF
TGTGCCAGCAGCTTGACTAGCGGAATTCTGGGGGGGGAGACCCAGTACTTC
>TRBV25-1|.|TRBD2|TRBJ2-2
CASSETSGGPGELFF
TGTGCCAGCAGTGAGACTAGCGGGGGTCCCGGGGAGCTGTTTTTT
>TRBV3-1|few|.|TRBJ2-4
CASSQSARRDIQYF
TGCGCCAGCAGCCAATCCGCTCGGAGGGACATTCAGTACTTC
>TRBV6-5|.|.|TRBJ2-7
CASSYLRRAAGWDPPYEQYF
TGTGCCAGCAGTTACCTACGCAGGGCGGCGGGGTGGGATCCGCCCTACGAGCAGTACTTC
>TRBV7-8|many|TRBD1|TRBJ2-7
CASSRIQGGGQYF
TGTGCCAGCAGCCGCATCCAAGGGGGCGGGCAGTACTTC
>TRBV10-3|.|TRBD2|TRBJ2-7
CAIRHGEGFEQYF
TGTGCCATCAGGCATGGGGAGGGTTTCGAGCAGTACTTC
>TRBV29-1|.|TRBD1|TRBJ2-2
CSGGQGAGELFF
TGCAGCGGGGGACAGGGGGCCGGGGAGCTGTTTTTT
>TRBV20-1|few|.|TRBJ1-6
CSAPRNRDLGSPLHF
TGCAGTGCTCCGAGGAACAGGGATCTAGGATCACCCCTCCACTTT
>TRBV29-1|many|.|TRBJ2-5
CTNPWWAGDTQETQYF
TGCACCAATCCCTGGTGGGCAGGGGACACACAAGAGACCCAGTACTTC
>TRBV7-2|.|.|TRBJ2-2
CASGATYANTGELFF
TGTGCCAGCGGTGCCACTTACGCGAACACCGGGGAGCTGTTTTTT
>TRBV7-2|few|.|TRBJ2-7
CASSPRATSYEQYF
TGTGCCAGCAGCCCCCGGGCCACCTCCTACGAGCAGTACTTC
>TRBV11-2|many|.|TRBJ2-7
CASSPFPAPEYEQYF
TGTGCCAGCAGCCCCTTTCCGGCGCCGGAGTACGAGCAGTACTTC
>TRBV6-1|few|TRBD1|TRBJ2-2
CASKQALVRTGGFTGELFF
TGTGCCAGCAAACAAGCCCTTGTGAGGACAGGGGGCTTCACCGGGGAGCTGTTTTTT
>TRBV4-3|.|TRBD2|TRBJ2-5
CASSAGLAGEETQYF
TGCGCCAGCAGCGCCGGACTAGCGGGAGAAGAGACCCAGTACTTC
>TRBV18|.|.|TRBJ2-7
CASSPAASYEQYF
TGTGCCAGCTCACCGGCAGCTTCCTACGAGCAGTACTTC
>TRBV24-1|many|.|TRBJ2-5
CATSAGETQYF
TGTGCCACCAGTGCGGGAGAGACCCAGTACTTC
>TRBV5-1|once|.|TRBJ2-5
CASSLEGLSRETQYF
TGCGCCAGCAGCTTGGAAGGACTATCGAGGGAGACCCAGTACTTC
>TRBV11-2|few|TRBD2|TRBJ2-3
CASSLSAGVSQYF
TGTGCCAGCAGCTTATCGGCGGGAGTCTCGCAGTATTTT
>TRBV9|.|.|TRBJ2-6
CASGGRRGANVLTF
TGTGCCAGCGGGGGGCGGAGAGGGGCCAACGTCCTGACTTTC
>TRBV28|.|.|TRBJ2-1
CASSSPRAYEQFF
TGTGCCAGCAGTTCGCCACGCGCTTATGAGCAGTTCTTC
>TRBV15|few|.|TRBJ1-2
CATSRARSVNLYGYTF
TGTGCCACCAGCAGAGCCCGGAGCGTGAACCTCTATGGCTACACCTTC
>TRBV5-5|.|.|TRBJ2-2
CASRPSWRKMNTGELFF
TGTGCCAGCAGGCCCAGCTGGCGGAAAATGAACACCGGGGAGCTGTTTTTT
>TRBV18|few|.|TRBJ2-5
CASSPFDGASGETQYF
TGTGCCAGCTCACCCTTCGATGGGGCCTCCGGCGAGACCCAGTACTTC
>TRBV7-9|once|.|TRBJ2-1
CASSSPSNEQFF
TGTGCCAGCAGCTCCCCCTCCAATGAGCAGTTCTTC
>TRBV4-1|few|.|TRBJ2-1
CASSQGTGYNEQFF
TGCGCCAGCAGCCAGGGGACCGGCTACAATGAGCAGTTCTTC
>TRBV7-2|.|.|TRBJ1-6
CASSSTTNSPLHF
TGTGCCAGCAGCTCCACCACCAATTCACCCCTCCACTTT